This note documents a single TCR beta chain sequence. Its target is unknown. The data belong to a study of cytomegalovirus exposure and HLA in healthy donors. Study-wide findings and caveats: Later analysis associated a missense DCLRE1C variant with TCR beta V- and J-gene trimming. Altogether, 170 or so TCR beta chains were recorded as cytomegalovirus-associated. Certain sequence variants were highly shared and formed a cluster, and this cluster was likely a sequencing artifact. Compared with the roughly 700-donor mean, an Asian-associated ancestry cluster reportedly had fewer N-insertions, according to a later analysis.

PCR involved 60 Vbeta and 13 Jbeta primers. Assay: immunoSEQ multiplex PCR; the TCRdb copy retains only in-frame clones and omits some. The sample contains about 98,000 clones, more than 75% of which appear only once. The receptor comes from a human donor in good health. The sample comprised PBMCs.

As DNA, the CDR3 is TGTGCCAGCAGTGAGGGTAGACAGATGAACACTGAAGCTTTCTTT. Translation: CASSEGRQMNTEAFF. The genes are TRBV2 and TRBJ1-1; D is possibly TRBD1 (5 bases). Trimming removed 3 bases from V and 0 bases from J, with 11 bases in between. This CDR3 region has 15 residues. Looked up from germline, CDR1 is SNHLY and CDR2 is FYNNEI.